The text below deals with one T cell receptor beta chain. Its specificity is not known. The CDR3 has 13 residues. Trimming removed 4 bases at V and 7 bases at J, with 17 bases between. Germline V CDR1 and CDR2: DFQATT, SNEGSKA (reference sequence). The data originate from a study of identical twins. Overall study findings and caveats: The more abundant beta clonotypes in cord blood had fewer insertions, and memory repertoires did not show this. Twin-shared out-of-frame alpha sequences were enriched for low generation probability. The study reached conclusions through statistical analysis that was cross-sectional, not following the same donors. Surplus twin overlap in beta out-of-frame sequences was less pronounced.

Each CDR3 protein gets one entry after TCRdb re-called the 5' RACE reads with MiXCR. Of a few hundred thousand distinct CDR3 sequences in the sample, approximately 17% are singletons; the top ten hold roughly 12%. This receptor was taken from a middle-aged man in good health. The specimen sequenced was naive T cells sorted from blood. The gene calls are TRBV20-1 and TRBJ2-7; D might be TRBD1 or TRBD2, each matching 6 bases. The CDR3 reads CSATQSGAREQYF. DNA of the CDR3: TGCAGTGCTACACAGTCGGGGGCTCGGGAGCAGTACTTC.